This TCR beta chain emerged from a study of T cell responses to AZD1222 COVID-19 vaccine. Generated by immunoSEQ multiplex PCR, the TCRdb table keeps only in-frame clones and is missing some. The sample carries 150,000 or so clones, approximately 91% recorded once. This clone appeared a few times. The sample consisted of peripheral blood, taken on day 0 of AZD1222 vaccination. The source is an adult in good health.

CDR3: CASSESGSRRYTF. For the CDR3, the DNA is TGCGCCAGCAGTGAGTCGGGGAGTAGACGCTACACCTTC. The chain links TRBV10-1 to TRBJ1-2; D unclear. Germline CDR1 reads WNHNN; CDR2 reads SYGVQD (reference sequence). This CDR3 is 13 amino acids long. The V gene lost 0 bases and the J gene lost 9 bases, with 11 bases spanning the gap.